This TCR beta chain derives from a study of T cells after yellow fever vaccination. Overall study findings and caveats: Within FACS-sorted repertoires, abundant clonotypes contaminating from the bulk population could be present. Most primary-vaccination clones reappeared after the booster (about 95% CD4, roughly 88% CD8).

The junction had 15 bases not matched to a gene; V was cut back by 0 bases and J by 1 base. Germline CDR1 SGDLS, CDR2 YYNGEE. This CDR3 has 19 residues. This clonotype appeared a single time. Its antigen is undetermined. TCR cDNA was made by 5'RACE template switching, adding a universal primer site and UMIs. One entry per CDR3 protein results from TCRdb running MiXCR on the 5' RACE reads. The repertoire consists of under 550,000 distinct CDR3 sequences, with around a fifth occurring once and the leading ten covering approximately 15%. This rearrangement joins TRBV9 to TRBJ2-7, with TRBD1 matching 8 bases. This clonotype originated in a man younger than 35 who received the YFV17D yellow fever vaccine. The sequenced sample was PBMCs, obtained about 21 days after the first yellow fever vaccination. CDR3 in amino acids: CASSVARGTGYLSSYEQYV. For the CDR3, the DNA is TGTGCCAGCAGCGTAGCTAGGGGGACAGGATATCTAAGTTCCTACGAGCAGTACGTC.